This TCR beta chain stems from a study of blood T cell repertoires in COVID-19. Study overall: Some COVID-19 samples were acute and others convalescent; all came from the United States, Italy and Spain. Nucleic acid was either cDNA or gDNA, and it came from T cells, B-cell-depleted T cells, or PBMCs.

Trimming pared 6 bases from V and 2 bases from J, leaving 11 bases between. Germline CDR1 and CDR2: LGHDT and YNNKEL (reference sequence). The CDR3 is 13 residues long. Authors' analysis steps: Quantification of nucleated cells was approximated via reference gene primer amplification. TCRdb's copy holds only in-frame clones and misses some; the assay was immunoSEQ multiplex PCR. That table supplies the V and J calls and clone size; D and trimming were determined from the DNA. Of fewer than 85,000 clones listed, around 91% are singletons. The genes are TRBV3-1 (or the pseudogene TRBV3-2) and TRBJ2-7; weak D call: TRBD1 (5 bases). This TCR came from a human donor in a cohort sampled during active COVID-19. Sequenced input: peripheral blood. The DNA for the CDR3 is TGTGCCAGCAGGGGGCAGAGTGCCTACGAGCAGTACTTC. Residues: CASRGQSAYEQYF.